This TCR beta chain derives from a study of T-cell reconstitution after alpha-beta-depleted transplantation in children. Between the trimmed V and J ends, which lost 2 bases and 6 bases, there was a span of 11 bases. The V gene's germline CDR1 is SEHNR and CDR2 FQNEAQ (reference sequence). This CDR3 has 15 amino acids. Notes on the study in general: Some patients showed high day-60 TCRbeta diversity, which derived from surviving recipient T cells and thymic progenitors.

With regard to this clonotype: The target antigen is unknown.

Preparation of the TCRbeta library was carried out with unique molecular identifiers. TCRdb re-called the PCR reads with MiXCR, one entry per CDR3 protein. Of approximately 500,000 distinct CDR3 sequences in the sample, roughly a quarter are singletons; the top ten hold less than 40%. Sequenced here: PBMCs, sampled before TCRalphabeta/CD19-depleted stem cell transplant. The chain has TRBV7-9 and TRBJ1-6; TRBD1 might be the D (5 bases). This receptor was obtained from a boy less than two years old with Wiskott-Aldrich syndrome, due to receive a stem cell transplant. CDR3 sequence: CASSLSGRGNSPLHF. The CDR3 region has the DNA TGTGCCAGCAGCTTATCGGGGCGGGGTAATTCACCCCTCCACTTT.